These 19 T cell receptor beta chains share one sample of origin, sequenced in a study of blood T cells in healthy people across ages. Primers used in a second PCR of about 6 to 11 cycles were a sample-barcoded 5' primer and a J-beta primer mix. One entry per CDR3 protein, called by TCRdb with MiXCR from the 5' RACE reads. The table shows about 680,000 distinct CDR3 sequences, with approximately 49% occurring only once. The specimen was blood. The source is a woman aged 60 to 75 in good health.

Only a few counts were recorded for this clonotype. The CDR3 sequence is CASRGLAGRGGTQDTQYF. CDR3 nucleotide sequence: TGTGCCAGCAGAGGACTAGCGGGGCGAGGTGGGACACAAGATACGCAGTATTTT. V and J are TRBV28 and TRBJ2-3; TRBD2 matches 12 bases. Trimming cost V 6 bases and J 5 bases; bases outside gene matches: 15. Germline CDR1 and CDR2: MDHEN and SYDVKM. The CDR3 length is 18 residues.

The chain is built from TRBV7-2 and TRBJ2-4; D may be TRBD1 (6 bases). TRBJ2-7 explains the end of the DNA better; the J call may be wrong. The V gene's germline CDR1 is SGHTA and CDR2 FQGNSA. This CDR3 contains 16 residues. CDR3 sequence reads: CASSSSRGFGFYEQYF. The CDR3 bases are TGTGCCAGCAGCTCATCCAGGGGATTCGGCTTCTACGAGCAGTACTTC.

The V and J genes are TRBV20-1 and TRBJ2-1; tentative D call: TRBD1 (5 bases). The CDR3 covers 12 residues. The germline V gene encodes CDR1 DFQATT and CDR2 SNEGSKA (reference sequence). The V end was cut by 6 bases, the J end by 8 bases, with 14 bases between. CDR3 in amino acids: CSAWGRADEQFF. Written as DNA, the CDR3 is TGCAGTGCCTGGGGCCGTGCGGATGAGCAGTTCTTC.

This chain uses TRBV10-3 with TRBJ2-1; D is unresolved. Germline V gene sequence: CDR1 ENHRY, CDR2 SYGVKD. The CDR3 contains 15 residues. V lost 3 bases and J lost 0, with 9 bases in between. The CDR3 spells CAISEGSSSYNEQFF. The CDR3 DNA reads TGTGCCATCAGTGAAGGCTCGAGCTCCTACAATGAGCAGTTCTTC.

This clonotype appeared many times. The CDR3 DNA is TGTGCCAGCACGGTAGTAGAACCAGATACGCAGTATTTT. The encoded protein is CASTVVEPDTQYF. V is TRBV6-7 and J is TRBJ2-3; D is ambiguous. TRBV6-7 is given ORF status, its function remaining uncertain. The V and J ends lost 7 bases and 4 bases respectively, with 12 bases between them. The CDR3 is made up of 13 amino acids.

This clonotype was counted ten times or more. The chain joins TRBV12-3 or TRBV12-4 to TRBJ2-7; tentative D call: TRBD1 (5 bases). CDR3 length equals 14 residues. V lost 8 bases to trimming and J lost 7 bases, with 21 bases between them. CDR3 DNA: TGTGCCAGCCTATTAGGTAGGGGCTACAATGAGCAGTACTTC. This gives the protein CASLLGRGYNEQYF.

The chain employs TRBV4-3 and TRBJ2-1; no reliable D call. V was shortened by 2 bases and J by 9 bases, with 5 bases between the two germline ends. The CDR3 covers 11 residues. Germline-derived CDR1 and CDR2 are LGHNA and YSLEER. The CDR3 spells CASSQKAEQFF. Here the CDR3 DNA reads TGCGCCAGCAGCCAAAAGGCTGAGCAGTTCTTC.

Many counts were recorded for this clonotype. The gene calls are TRBV29-1 and TRBJ2-5; D gene unclear. Between the trimmed V and J ends, which lost 3 bases and 4 bases, there was a span of 9 bases. CDR1 and CDR2 (germline): SQVTM, ANQGSEA. This CDR3 has 12 residues. DNA for the CDR3: TGCAGCGTTGATTTAGGGTCAGAGACCCAGTACTTC. Protein sequence: CSVDLGSETQYF.

The chain joins TRBV9 to TRBJ2-5; TRBD2 agrees at 12 bases. The germline V gene encodes CDR1 SGDLS and CDR2 YYNGEE. The CDR3 contains 15 residues. Trimming removed 3 bases from V and 11 bases from J; junction bases left unmatched: 11. This CDR3 reads CASSETSGSKAEQYF. CDR3 DNA sequence: TGTGCCAGCAGCGAGACTAGCGGGAGTAAGGCTGAGCAGTACTTC.

This sequence joins TRBV4-3 and TRBJ1-6, with a weak D call TRBD1 (6 bases). CDR1 and CDR2 from the germline V gene are LGHNA and YSLEER. This CDR3 spans 16 amino acids. Between the trimmed V and J ends, which lost 3 bases and 9 bases, there was a span of 18 bases. CDR3 in amino acids: CASSHLRGGASSPLHF. The CDR3 DNA sequence: TGCGCCAGCAGCCACCTGAGGGGGGGGGCGAGTTCACCCCTCCACTTT.

This clonotype was recorded a few times. The V call is TRBV29-1, the J call TRBJ1-2; 7 bases are a match to TRBD1. The trim removed 7 bases at V and 6 bases at J, leaving 8 bases unmatched. CDR3 length equals 12 residues. Germline V gene sequence: CDR1 SQVTM, CDR2 ANQGSEA. In DNA form, the CDR3 reads TGCAGCGGCACCCGGGACAGACATGGCTACACCTTC. The encoded protein is CSGTRDRHGYTF.

This chain joins TRBV19 and TRBJ2-1; 9 bases line up with TRBD1. Germline CDR1 and CDR2: LNHDA and SQIVND (reference sequence). V gave up 4 bases and J gave up 8 bases; unmatched junction bases: 6. This CDR3 comprises 14 residues. CDR3 bases: TGTGCCAGTAGTACGGGACAGGGTTTCGATGAGCAGTTCTTC. It yields the protein CASSTGQGFDEQFF.

The V and J genes are TRBV3-1 and TRBJ2-4; TRBD2 is a possible D gene (6 bases). The CDR3 contains 15 residues. From germline, CDR1 is LGHDT and CDR2 YNNKEL (reference sequence). Trimming shortened V by 1 base and J by 6 bases, and 13 bases separated the two germline ends. CDR3 in amino acids: CASSQVEGSLNIQYF. As DNA, the CDR3 is TGTGCCAGCAGCCAAGTGGAGGGGTCTTTAAACATTCAGTACTTC.

The chain joins TRBV7-6 to TRBJ2-2, with TRBD2 matching over 8 bases. Germline V lookup: CDR1 SGHVS, CDR2 FNYEAQ. J lost 0 bases, V lost 7 bases, and 7 bases had no gene match. The CDR3 has 16 amino acids. The DNA for the CDR3 is TGTGCCAGCACAAAAATAGCGGGGTCGAACACCGGGGAGCTGTTTTTT. Translation: CASTKIAGSNTGELFF.

This clonotype was counted between two and nine times. The chain couples TRBV24-1 to TRBJ2-3, with 8 bases fitting TRBD1. CDR3 size: 15 residues. With 3 bases clipped from V and 5 bases from J, the junction kept 6 bases outside the gene matches. Per germline, CDR1 KGHDR and CDR2 SFDVKD. The CDR3 region is CATSDPQGVGDTQYF. CDR3 DNA sequence: TGTGCCACCAGTGATCCACAGGGGGTTGGAGATACGCAGTATTTT.

The J gene is TRBJ1-1, the V gene TRBV20-1; no clear D. Germline lookup yields CDR1 DFQATT and CDR2 SNEGSKA (reference sequence). The germline V and J ends were trimmed by 0 bases and 7 bases, with 9 bases remaining between them. This CDR3 contains 12 residues. The DNA of the CDR3 is TGCAGTGCTAGAGATCACGGAATTGAAGCTTTCTTT. It encodes CSARDHGIEAFF.

The table lists this clonotype with many counts. Germline and junction disagree at one end, which may indicate a read error. The chain combines TRBV7-2 with TRBJ2-1, with 9 bases lining up with TRBD2. The CDR3 loop spans 11 amino acids. The V gene's germline CDR1 is SGHTA and CDR2 FQGNSA. The CDR3 loop is CASSLAGEQFF. The CDR3 region has the DNA TGTGCCAGCAGCCTAGCGGGAGAGCAGTTCTTC. Combining the CDR3 with reference TRBV7-2 and TRBJ2-1 gives the whole variable domain GAGVSQSPSNKVTEKGKDVELRCDPISGHTALYWYRQSLGQGLEFLIYFQGNSAPDKSGLPSDRFSAERTGGSVSTLTIQRTQQEDSAVYLCASSLAGEQFFGPGTRLTVL.

This chain connects TRBV5-1 to TRBJ1-2; D is unclear. The CDR3 length is 13 residues. Germline values: CDR1 SGHRS, CDR2 YFSETQ. V lost 4 bases and J 4 bases, leaving 11 bases between the germline ends. In DNA, the CDR3 is TGCGCCAGCAGCCTGCCGTCGGGCTATGGCTACACCTTC. Translating it yields CASSLPSGYGYTF.

The J gene is TRBJ2-1, the V gene TRBV20-1; 9 bases agree with TRBD2. The CDR3 is 14 amino acids. Per germline, CDR1 DFQATT and CDR2 SNEGSKA (reference sequence). The junction had 11 bases not matched to a gene; V was cut back by 5 bases and J by 9 bases. The CDR3 region is CSALRLAELGEQFF. Written as DNA, the CDR3 is TGCAGTGCTCTACGACTAGCGGAGTTGGGTGAGCAGTTCTTC.